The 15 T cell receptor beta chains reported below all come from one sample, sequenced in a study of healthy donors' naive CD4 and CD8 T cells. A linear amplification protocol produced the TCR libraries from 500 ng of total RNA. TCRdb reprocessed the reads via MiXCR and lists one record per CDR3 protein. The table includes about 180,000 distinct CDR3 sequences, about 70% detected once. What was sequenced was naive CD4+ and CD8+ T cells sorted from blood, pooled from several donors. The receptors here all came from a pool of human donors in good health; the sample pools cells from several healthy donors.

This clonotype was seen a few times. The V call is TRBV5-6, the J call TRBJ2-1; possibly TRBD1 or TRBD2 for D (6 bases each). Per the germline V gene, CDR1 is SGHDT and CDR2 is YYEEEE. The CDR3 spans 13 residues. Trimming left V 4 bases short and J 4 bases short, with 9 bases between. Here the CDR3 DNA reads TGTGCCAGCAGCCAGGGGACTTACAATGAGCAGTTCTTC. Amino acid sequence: CASSQGTYNEQFF.

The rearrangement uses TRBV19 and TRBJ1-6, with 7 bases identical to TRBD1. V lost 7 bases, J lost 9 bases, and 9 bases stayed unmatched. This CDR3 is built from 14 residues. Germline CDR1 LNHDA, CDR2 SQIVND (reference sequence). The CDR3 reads CASTPGQAGSPLHF. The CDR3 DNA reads TGTGCCAGTACCCCCGGACAGGCTGGTTCACCCCTCCACTTT. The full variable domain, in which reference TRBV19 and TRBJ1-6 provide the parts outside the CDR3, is DGGITQSPKYLFRKEGQNVTLSCEQNLNHDAMYWYRQDPGQGLRLIYYSQIVNDFQKGDIAEGYSVSREKKESFPLTVTSAQKNPTAFYLCASTPGQAGSPLHFGNGTRLTVT.

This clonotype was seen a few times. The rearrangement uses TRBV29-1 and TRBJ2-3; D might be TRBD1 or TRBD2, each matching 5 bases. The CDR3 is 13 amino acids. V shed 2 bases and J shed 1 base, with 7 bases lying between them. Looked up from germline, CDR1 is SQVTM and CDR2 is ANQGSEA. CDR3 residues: CSVERDRTDTQYF. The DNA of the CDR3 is TGCAGCGTTGAACGGGACCGCACAGATACGCAGTATTTT.

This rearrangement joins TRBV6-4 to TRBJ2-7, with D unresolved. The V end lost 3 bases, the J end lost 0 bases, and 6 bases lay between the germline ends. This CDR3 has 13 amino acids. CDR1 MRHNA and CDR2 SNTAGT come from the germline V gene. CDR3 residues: CASSEANSYEQYF. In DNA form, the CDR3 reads TGTGCCAGCAGTGAAGCCAACTCCTACGAGCAGTACTTC.

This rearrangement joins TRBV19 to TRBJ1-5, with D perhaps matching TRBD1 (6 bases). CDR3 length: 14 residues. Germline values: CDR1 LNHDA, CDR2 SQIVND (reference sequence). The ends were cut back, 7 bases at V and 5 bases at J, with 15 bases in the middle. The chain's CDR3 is CASNLQGTDQPQHF. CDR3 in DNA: TGTGCCAGTAACTTACAGGGAACGGATCAGCCCCAGCATTTT.

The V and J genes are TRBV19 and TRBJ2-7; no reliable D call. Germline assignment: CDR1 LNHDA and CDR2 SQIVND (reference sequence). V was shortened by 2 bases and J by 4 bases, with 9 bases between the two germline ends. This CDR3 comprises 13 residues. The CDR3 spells CASSIQAEYEQYF. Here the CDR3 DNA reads TGTGCCAGTAGTATACAGGCTGAGTACGAGCAGTACTTC. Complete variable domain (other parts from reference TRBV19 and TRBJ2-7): DGGITQSPKYLFRKEGQNVTLSCEQNLNHDAMYWYRQDPGQGLRLIYYSQIVNDFQKGDIAEGYSVSREKKESFPLTVTSAQKNPTAFYLCASSIQAEYEQYFGPGTRLTVT.

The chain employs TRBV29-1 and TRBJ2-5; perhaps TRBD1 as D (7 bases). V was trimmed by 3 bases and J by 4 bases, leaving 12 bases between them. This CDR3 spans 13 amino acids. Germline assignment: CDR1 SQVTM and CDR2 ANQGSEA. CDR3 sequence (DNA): TGCAGCGTTGACAGGGGGGAGCGAGAGACCCAGTACTTC. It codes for CSVDRGERETQYF.

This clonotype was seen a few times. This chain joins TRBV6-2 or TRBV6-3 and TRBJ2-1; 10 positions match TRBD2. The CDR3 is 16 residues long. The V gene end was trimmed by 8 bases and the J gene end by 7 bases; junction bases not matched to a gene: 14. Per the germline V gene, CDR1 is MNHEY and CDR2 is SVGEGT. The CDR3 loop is CASRPLGLAGVNEQFF. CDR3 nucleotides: TGTGCCAGCCGACCACTCGGGCTAGCGGGAGTGAATGAGCAGTTCTTC.

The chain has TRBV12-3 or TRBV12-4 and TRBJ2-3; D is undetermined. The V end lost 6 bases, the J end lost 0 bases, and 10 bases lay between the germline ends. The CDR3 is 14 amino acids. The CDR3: CASRSFGSTDTQYF. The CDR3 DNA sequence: TGTGCCAGCAGATCGTTCGGGAGCACAGATACGCAGTATTTT.

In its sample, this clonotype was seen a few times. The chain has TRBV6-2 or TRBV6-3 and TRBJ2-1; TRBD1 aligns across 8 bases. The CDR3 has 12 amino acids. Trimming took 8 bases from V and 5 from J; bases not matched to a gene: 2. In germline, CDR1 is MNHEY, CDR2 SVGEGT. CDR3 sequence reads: CASWTGNNEQFF. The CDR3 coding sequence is TGTGCCAGCTGGACAGGGAACAATGAGCAGTTCTTC.

The CDR3 DNA reads as TGTGCCAGCAGCTTAGGGGCGGGGGGATCCTACGAGCAGTACTTC. Protein product: CASSLGAGGSYEQYF. The V and J genes are TRBV11-2 and TRBJ2-7, with 8 bases that match TRBD2. The V segment lost 1 base and the J segment 1 base; nucleotides outside the gene matches: 3. CDR1 SGHAT and CDR2 FQNNGV come from the germline V gene. CDR3 length: 15 residues.

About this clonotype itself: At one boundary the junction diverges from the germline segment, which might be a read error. The CDR3 sequence: CASSFLLRSNQPQHF. CDR3 nucleotide sequence: TGCGCCAGCAGCTTCCTTTTACGTAGCAATCAGCCCCAGCATTTT. The rearrangement uses TRBV5-4 and TRBJ1-5; D not certain. This CDR3 region has 15 residues. The germline V gene has CDR1 SGHNT and CDR2 YYREEE (reference sequence).

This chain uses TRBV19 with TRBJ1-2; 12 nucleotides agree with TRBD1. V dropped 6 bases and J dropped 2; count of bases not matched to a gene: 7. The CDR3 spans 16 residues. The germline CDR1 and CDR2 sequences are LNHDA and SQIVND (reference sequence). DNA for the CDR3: TGTGCCAGTAGCCGGGACAGGGGGCGCGTAAACTATGGCTACACCTTC. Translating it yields CASSRDRGRVNYGYTF.

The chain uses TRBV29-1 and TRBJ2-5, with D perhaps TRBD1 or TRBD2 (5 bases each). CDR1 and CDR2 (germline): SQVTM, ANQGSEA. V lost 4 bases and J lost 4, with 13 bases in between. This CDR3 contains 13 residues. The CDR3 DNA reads TGCAGCGTTGCCCGGGGCAGGGTAGAGACCCAGTACTTC. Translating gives CSVARGRVETQYF.

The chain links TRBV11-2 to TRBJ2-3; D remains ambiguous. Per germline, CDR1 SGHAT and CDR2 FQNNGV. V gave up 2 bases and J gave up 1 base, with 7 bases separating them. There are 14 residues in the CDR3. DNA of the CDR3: TGTGCCAGCAGCTTAATATACGGCACAGATACGCAGTATTTT. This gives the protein CASSLIYGTDTQYF.